One and the same sample provided the 21 T cell receptor beta chains below, sequenced in a study of beta chain features in type 1 diabetes. Study-wide results and caveats: Type 1 diabetes patients had TCRB CDR3s that were shorter (moderately but significantly so) in all four CD4+ subsets.

The entirety of the isolated RNA underwent reverse transcription, so expressed TCRB transcripts were sequenced. The repertoire was sequenced with immunoSEQ multiplex PCR; TCRdb's copy has only in-frame clones and lacks some. The sample has hundreds of thousands of clones; about 14% are singletons. Which antigens these TCRs recognize remains unknown. Sequencing was carried out using naive CD4+ T cells from blood. These receptors originate from a man between 18 and 35 years old with type 1 diabetes.

The chain carries TRBV5-1 and TRBJ2-1; D is unclear. CDR1 is SGHRS, CDR2 YFSETQ, per germline. Deletions cut 0 bases from V and 10 bases from J, with 8 bases between. This CDR3 comprises 12 residues. The CDR3 nucleotides are TGCGCCAGCAGCTTGGCCGCGGAGGAGCAGTTCTTC. The encoded protein is CASSLAAEEQFF.

This rearrangement joins TRBV7-9 to TRBJ1-1; D is undetermined. Germline V gives CDR1 SEHNR, CDR2 FQNEAQ (reference sequence). V dropped 6 bases and J dropped 7 bases, with 6 bases sitting between them. The CDR3 loop spans 10 amino acids. CDR3 in amino acids: CASRGDEAFF. The CDR3 coding sequence is TGTGCCAGCAGAGGTGATGAAGCTTTCTTT.

This clone was seen a few times. The V and J genes are TRBV7-2 and TRBJ2-5, with D uncertain. The CDR3 is 14 amino acids. V was clipped by 5 bases and J by 3 bases, with 13 bases between them. The V gene's germline CDR1 is SGHTA and CDR2 FQGNSA. In DNA form, the CDR3 reads TGTGCCAGCAGCCAAGGTGGCAGCGAAGAGACCCAGTACTTC. Translation gives CASSQGGSEETQYF.

This clone was counted a few times. CDR3: CASSLERDTRYNEQFF. The CDR3 DNA is TGTGCCAGCAGCTTAGAGCGCGACACCCGCTACAATGAGCAGTTCTTC. The chain links TRBV11-2 to TRBJ2-1; D ambiguous. Germline V gene sequence: CDR1 SGHAT, CDR2 FQNNGV. Trimming removed 0 bases from V and 3 bases from J, with 12 bases in between. The CDR3 runs to 16 residues.

This clone was counted between two and nine times. The chain joins TRBV7-9 to TRBJ2-5; D perhaps matches TRBD2 (6 bases). The germline V gene encodes CDR1 SEHNR and CDR2 FQNEAQ (reference sequence). V lost 5 bases, J lost 2 bases, and 12 bases lay in between. This CDR3 spans 14 amino acids. The CDR3 here is CASSVSSAQETQYF. The CDR3 DNA sequence: TGTGCCAGCAGCGTATCTAGCGCGCAAGAGACCCAGTACTTC.

A few counts support this clone. The V gene is TRBV7-6, the J gene TRBJ1-2, with 9 nucleotides matching TRBD1. The trim removed 8 bases at V and 8 bases at J, leaving 12 bases unmatched. This CDR3 has 14 amino acids. Germline CDR1 is SGHVS and CDR2 is FNYEAQ. CDR3 nucleotides: TGTGCCAGCGAGCCCTATACAGGGGGCGAAGGCTACACCTTC. Translation: CASEPYTGGEGYTF.

The rearrangement uses TRBV11-2 and TRBJ2-7; 7 bases align to TRBD1. Looked up from germline, CDR1 is SGHAT and CDR2 is FQNNGV. V lost 11 bases to trimming and J lost 5 bases; unmatched junction nucleotides: 9. The CDR3 extends over 12 amino acids. In DNA form, the CDR3 reads TGTGCCCAGGGGACAGCTTCAAACGAGCAGTACTTC. Translated: CAQGTASNEQYF.

This clone was recorded a few times. Different DNA sequences within this sample yield the same CDR3. This chain connects TRBV9 to TRBJ2-3; the D is unclear. The ends were cut back, 4 bases at V and 0 bases at J, with 9 bases in the middle. CDR1 is SGDLS, CDR2 YYNGEE, per germline. The CDR3 totals 14 residues. CDR3 bases: TGTGCCAGCAGCCCCAGGACCAGCACAGATACGCAGTATTTT. Translation gives CASSPRTSTDTQYF.

The chain has TRBV30 and TRBJ2-7; perhaps D is TRBD1 or TRBD2 (6 bases each). Per the germline V gene, CDR1 is GTSNPN and CDR2 is SVGIG (reference sequence). Trimming pared 3 bases from V and 5 bases from J, leaving 14 bases between. The CDR3 consists of 13 residues. The CDR3 here is CAWRVQGGNEQYF. The CDR3 DNA is TGTGCCTGGAGGGTCCAAGGGGGGAACGAGCAGTACTTC.

The gene calls are TRBV25-1 and TRBJ2-5, with 8 bases fitting TRBD1. Germline CDR1 and CDR2: MGHDK and SYGVNS. The CDR3 has 16 amino acids. V trimming: 3 bases; J trimming: 5 bases; junction bases outside the gene matches: 11. This CDR3 reads CASSDSAVRGLETQYF. The CDR3 nucleotides are TGTGCCAGCAGTGACTCGGCGGTCAGGGGGCTCGAGACCCAGTACTTC. Full variable domain (outside the CDR3, taken from reference TRBV25-1 and TRBJ2-5): EADIYQTPRYLVIGTGKKITLECSQTMGHDKMYWYQQDPGMELHLIHYSYGVNSTEKGDLSSESTVSRIRTEHFPLTLESARPSHTSQYLCASSDSAVRGLETQYFGPGTRLLVL.

A few counts support this clone. This sequence joins TRBV9 and TRBJ2-5; D ambiguous. The V and J ends lost 0 bases and 4 bases respectively, with 4 bases between them. Germline V gene lookup returns CDR1 SGDLS and CDR2 YYNGEE. CDR3 length: 12 amino acids. The CDR3 loop is CASSVETETQYF. The CDR3, as DNA: TGTGCCAGCAGCGTAGAAACAGAGACCCAGTACTTC.

This clone was counted a few times. The V gene is TRBV7-2, the J gene TRBJ2-7; D tentatively fits TRBD1 or TRBD2 (5 bases each). The V gene lost 5 bases and the J gene lost 4 bases, with 15 bases spanning the gap. This CDR3 is built from 14 residues. The germline V gene has CDR1 SGHTA and CDR2 FQGNSA. CDR3 nucleotide sequence: TGTGCCAGCAGCCTAGGGACGGGCGAGTACGAGCAGTACTTC. Translated: CASSLGTGEYEQYF.

The chain's CDR3 is CAWSVTRQTTYEQYF. The CDR3 bases are TGTGCCTGGAGTGTGACTCGACAGACCACCTACGAGCAGTACTTC. V gene TRBV30 combines with J gene TRBJ2-7, with D maybe TRBD1 (5 bases). The CDR3 spans 15 residues. The germline CDR1 and CDR2 sequences are GTSNPN and SVGIG (reference sequence). V lost 0 bases to trimming and J lost 2 bases, with 14 bases between them.

This clone showed up just a few times. The chain joins TRBV5-4 to TRBJ2-7; 8 bases fit TRBD2. This CDR3 is built from 16 residues. The V gene end was trimmed by 4 bases and the J gene end by 0 bases; junction bases not matched to a gene: 9. The germline CDR1 and CDR2 sequences are SGHNT and YYREEE (reference sequence). CDR3 DNA: TGTGCCAGCAGCATGGGACTAGTAGGGAACTCCTACGAGCAGTACTTC. Its protein is CASSMGLVGNSYEQYF.

This clone occurred a few times. The chain uses TRBV4-1 and TRBJ2-1; 15 bases agree with TRBD2. Trimming at V came to 3 bases and at J to 4 bases, leaving 16 bases not matched to a gene. Germline V gives CDR1 MGHRA, CDR2 YSYEKL. The CDR3 covers 21 residues. The CDR3 protein is CASSHLYGTSGRPGLYNEQFF. The CDR3 coding sequence is TGCGCCAGCAGCCACCTATACGGGACTAGCGGGAGGCCGGGTCTTTACAATGAGCAGTTCTTC.

A few counts support this clone. The chain has TRBV29-1 and TRBJ1-1; the D is unclear. Germline CDR1 reads SQVTM; CDR2 reads ANQGSEA. CDR3 length: 11 residues. Between the trimmed V and J ends, which lost 4 bases and 5 bases, there was a span of 8 bases. CDR3 residues: CSVVGRTEAFF. The CDR3 DNA reads TGCAGCGTTGTGGGGAGAACTGAAGCTTTCTTT.

The chain links TRBV30 to TRBJ2-5, with D perhaps assigned TRBD1 or TRBD2 (6 bases each). V lost 0 bases and J lost 7, with 15 bases in between. Germline V CDR1 and CDR2: GTSNPN, SVGIG (reference sequence). There are 14 residues in the CDR3. The CDR3 sequence is CAWSVLGGGVTQYF. CDR3 sequence (DNA): TGTGCCTGGAGTGTACTGGGGGGCGGAGTGACCCAGTACTTC.

This chain uses TRBV4-1 with TRBJ2-7; D not certain. The CDR3 is 17 residues long. The V end was cut by 2 bases, the J end by 3 bases, with 20 bases between. Germline values: CDR1 MGHRA, CDR2 YSYEKL. The CDR3 protein is CASSQIASRQYFYEQYF. The CDR3 nucleotides read TGCGCCAGCAGCCAAATTGCCAGTCGACAATACTTCTACGAGCAGTACTTC.

The chain joins TRBV15 to TRBJ1-2; 11 nucleotides agree with TRBD1. The length of the CDR3 is 14 residues. Germline loops: CDR1 LNHNV, CDR2 YYDKDF (reference sequence). J was trimmed by 7 bases and V by 3 bases; bases with no gene match: 4. CDR3 in DNA: TGTGCCACCAGCAGCCCCGGGACAGGGGGTGGCTACACCTTC. This gives the protein CATSSPGTGGGYTF.

This rearrangement joins TRBV30 to TRBJ1-5, with D tentatively TRBD1 (5 bases). Germline values: CDR1 GTSNPN, CDR2 SVGIG (reference sequence). Between the trimmed V and J ends, which lost 1 base and 0 bases, there was a span of 10 bases. This CDR3 contains 15 residues. In DNA form, the CDR3 reads TGTGCCTGGAGTGGGGCAGGGTCTAGCAATCAGCCCCAGCATTTT. This gives the protein CAWSGAGSSNQPQHF.

This clone was picked up a small number of times. CDR3 region: CASSLAGTGWQPQHF. In DNA, the CDR3 is TGTGCCAGCAGCTTAGCCGGGACAGGGTGGCAGCCCCAGCATTTT. V is TRBV7-9 and J is TRBJ1-5; 9 positions match TRBD1. CDR3 length: 15 amino acids. The germline V gene encodes CDR1 SEHNR and CDR2 FQNEAQ (reference sequence). The trim removed 0 bases at V and 7 bases at J, leaving 4 bases unmatched.